One and the same sample provided the 14 T cell receptor beta chains below, sequenced in a study of blood T cell repertoires in COVID-19. Here immunoSEQ multiplex PCR was the method, and the copy in TCRdb shows in-frame clones only, minus some. The sample holds 250,000 to 300,000 clones; roughly 90% are singletons and the top ten take roughly 2%. The specimen sequenced was PBMCs or T cells enriched from blood (not recorded which). All receptors come from a woman between 40 and 55 years old with acute COVID-19.

This chain uses TRBV5-4 with TRBJ1-1, with D unclear. V lost 4 bases and J 1 base, leaving 11 bases between the germline ends. The CDR3 is 14 amino acids. CDR1 SGHNT and CDR2 YYREEE come from the germline V gene (reference sequence). Written as DNA, the CDR3 is TGTGCCAGCAGCCGCGACTCCGCGAACACTGAAGCTTTCTTT. Translating it yields CASSRDSANTEAFF.

J is TRBJ1-3 and V is TRBV18; TRBD1 agrees at 9 bases. The CDR3 spans 16 residues. The V and J ends lost 6 bases and 1 base, in that order; junction bases with no gene match: 7. The germline V gene has CDR1 KGHSH and CDR2 LQKENI. The DNA of the CDR3 is TGTGCCAGCTCTCCGACAGGGGGGATTTCTGGAAACACCATATATTTT. Protein: CASSPTGGISGNTIYF.

This rearrangement joins TRBV29-1 to TRBJ1-2; D uncertain. Germline V lookup: CDR1 SQVTM, CDR2 ANQGSEA. Trimming removed 2 bases at V and 8 bases at J, with 12 bases between. The CDR3 runs to 12 residues. The CDR3 region has the DNA TGCAGCGTTGAATTGGCCGCGAGGGGCTACACCTTC. As protein: CSVELAARGYTF.

The chain joins TRBV19 to TRBJ2-1, with 14 bases lining up with TRBD2. Germline V gene data show CDR1 as LNHDA and CDR2 as SQIVND (reference sequence). The CDR3 spans 14 residues. V lost 6 bases and J lost 12; bases outside the gene matches: 7. CDR3 coding DNA: TGTGCCAGTAGATCGGGACTAGCGGGGGTAGCGCAGTTCTTC. Its translation is CASRSGLAGVAQFF.

The V and J genes are TRBV27 and TRBJ1-2; D possibly corresponds to TRBD1 (5 bases). The germline gives CDR1 MNHEY, CDR2 SMNVEV (reference sequence). V lost 4 bases and J 3 bases, leaving 15 bases between the germline ends. This CDR3 has 15 amino acids. This CDR3 is CASSSQGPWDYGYTF. The CDR3 DNA follows: TGTGCCAGCAGTTCGCAGGGCCCCTGGGACTATGGCTACACCTTC.

The gene calls are TRBV3-1 (or the pseudogene TRBV3-2) and TRBJ2-5, with TRBD2 identical over 10 bases. CDR3 length equals 13 residues. Germline assignment: CDR1 LGHDT and CDR2 YNNKEL (reference sequence). Losses at the gene ends were 1 base for V and 13 bases for J; bases not matched to a gene: 6. The CDR3 here is CASSQGQRGGRYF. The CDR3 DNA reads TGTGCCAGCAGCCAAGGGCAGCGGGGGGGAAGGTACTTC.

The V and J genes are TRBV7-2 and TRBJ1-3, with 7 bases identical to TRBD1. Trimming took 1 base from V and 0 from J; bases not matched to a gene: 12. Germline V gives CDR1 SGHTA, CDR2 FQGNSA. This CDR3 is 19 amino acids long. CDR3 sequence: CASSLGPPKTGFSGNTIYF. DNA of the CDR3: TGTGCCAGCAGCTTAGGTCCTCCAAAGACAGGGTTCTCTGGAAACACCATATATTTT.

V is TRBV19 and J is TRBJ2-1; 10 positions match TRBD2. This CDR3 is 18 amino acids long. J gave up 1 base and V 2 bases, and 8 bases lay outside the gene matches. The germline V gene has CDR1 LNHDA and CDR2 SQIVND (reference sequence). CDR3 DNA: TGTGCCAGTAGTATACGGCTAGCGGGAGTCGGGTCCTACAATGAGCAGTTCTTC. Its translation: CASSIRLAGVGSYNEQFF.

The chain carries TRBV20-1 and TRBJ1-1, with 12 nucleotides matching TRBD1. Germline V gives CDR1 DFQATT, CDR2 SNEGSKA (reference sequence). V shed 3 bases and J 2 bases; nucleotides not matched to a gene: 7. This CDR3 comprises 16 residues. The CDR3 sequence: CSASGPGQGANTEAFF. The CDR3 bases are TGCAGTGCTAGTGGTCCGGGACAGGGGGCAAACACTGAAGCTTTCTTT.

In this sample, this clone turned up once. The chain employs TRBV29-1 and TRBJ2-5, with 12 bases identical to TRBD2. J was trimmed by 5 bases and V by 1 base; bases with no gene match: 8. In germline, CDR1 is SQVTM, CDR2 ANQGSEA. CDR3 length: 16 amino acids. DNA of the CDR3: TGCAGCGTTGAAGCTAGCGGGAGGGCCCCCAGGGAGACCCAGTACTTC. It is translated as CSVEASGRAPRETQYF.

The chain couples TRBV4-1 to TRBJ1-5, with D possibly being TRBD1 (5 bases). CDR3 length: 17 amino acids. The germline V and J ends were trimmed by 1 base and 2 bases, with 15 bases remaining between them. CDR1 and CDR2 from the germline V gene are MGHRA and YSYEKL. The CDR3 sequence: CASSQVPGRWGNQPQHF. CDR3 nucleotide sequence: TGCGCCAGCAGCCAAGTACCAGGGAGGTGGGGCAATCAGCCCCAGCATTTT.

The chain carries TRBV11-3 and TRBJ1-4; D may be TRBD1 (6 bases). V was trimmed by 3 bases and J by 4 bases, leaving 9 bases between them. This CDR3 has 14 residues. Germline CDR1 SGHNT, CDR2 YENEEA. The CDR3 DNA sequence: TGTGCCAGCAGCTTGGACAGCTATAATGAAAAACTGTTTTTT. Encoded protein: CASSLDSYNEKLFF. Combining the CDR3 with reference TRBV11-3 and TRBJ1-4 gives the whole variable domain EAGVVQSPRYKIIEKKQPVAFWCNPISGHNTLYWYLQNLGQGPELLIRYENEEAVDDSQLPKDRFSAERLKGVDSTLKIQPAELGDSAVYLCASSLDSYNEKLFFGSGTQLSVL.

The rearrangement joins TRBV19 to TRBJ2-1; possible D gene TRBD1, 5 bases. CDR1 is LNHDA and CDR2 is SQIVND in the germline V gene (reference sequence). This CDR3 region has 15 residues. The V end was cut by 3 bases, the J end by 0 bases, with 9 bases between. CDR3 sequence: CASSIRGSSYNEQFF. DNA of the CDR3: TGTGCCAGTAGTATTAGGGGAAGCTCCTACAATGAGCAGTTCTTC.

The rearrangement uses TRBV7-9 and TRBJ1-1, with D possibly TRBD1 on 6 matching bases. Germline V gene lookup returns CDR1 SEHNR and CDR2 FQNEAQ (reference sequence). This CDR3 region has 15 residues. The V and J ends lost 1 base and 1 base respectively, with 10 bases between them. DNA of the CDR3: TGTGCCAGCAGCTTAGAGGAAGGGGGGAACACTGAAGCTTTCTTT. Amino acid sequence: CASSLEEGGNTEAFF.